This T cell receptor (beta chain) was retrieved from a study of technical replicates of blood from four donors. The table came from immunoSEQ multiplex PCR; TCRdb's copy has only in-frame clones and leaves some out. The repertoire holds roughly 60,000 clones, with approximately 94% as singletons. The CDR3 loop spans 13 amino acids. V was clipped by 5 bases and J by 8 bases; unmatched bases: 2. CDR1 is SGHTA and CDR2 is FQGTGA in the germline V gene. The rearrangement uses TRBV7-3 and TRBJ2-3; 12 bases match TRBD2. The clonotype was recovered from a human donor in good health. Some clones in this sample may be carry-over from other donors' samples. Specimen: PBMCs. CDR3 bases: TGTGCCAGCAGCCCGGGACTAGCGGGTACGCAGTATTTT. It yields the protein CASSPGLAGTQYF.